The clone carrying this T cell receptor (beta chain) came up a few times. The antigen remains undetermined. The CDR3 has 14 residues. Germline V gene lookup returns CDR1 MNHEY and CDR2 SVGEGT. Trimming took off 5 bases at V and 8 bases at J, with 16 bases between the two ends. Via MiXCR, TCRdb re-called the 5' RACE reads, giving one row per CDR3 protein. The sample records 350,000 or so distinct CDR3 sequences, approximately 13% being singletons. This entry is derived from a study of T-cell memory formation after mild COVID-19. Notes on the study in general: CD4+ clones that contracted lay mainly in CM and EM; CD8+ ones lay in EMRA. Pre-infection memory held some responding clones, suggesting pre-existing cross-reactive T cells responded. Day 15 to 85 contracting clones showed balanced CD4/CD8; day 15 to 37 expanders favored CD4+.

The chain couples TRBV6-2 or TRBV6-3 to TRBJ2-4; D not resolved. Material for sequencing was PBMCs or a T cell subset sorted from them (not recorded which). This TCR was sampled from a man between 18 and 29 years old who had mild COVID-19 (a few samples of this study predate the infection). Cell type and time point are not known. DNA for the CDR3: TGTGCCAGCAGTAAATGGGCCCTGGCATACATTCAGTACTTC. As protein: CASSKWALAYIQYF.